Listed here are 7 T cell receptor beta chains from one sample, sequenced in a study of T cells after yellow fever vaccination. Using its own MiXCR run on the 5' RACE reads, TCRdb lists one record per CDR3 protein. The sample shows about 220,000 distinct CDR3 sequences, under 3.5% of them seen only once. The specimen was CD4+ T cells sorted from PBMCs, collected 10 days after the yellow fever booster vaccination. The receptors were sampled from a man younger than 35 who received the YFV17D yellow fever vaccine.

There are many counts of this clonotype. This chain links TRBV12-3 or TRBV12-4 with TRBJ2-5; 9 bases agree with TRBD2. The CDR3 has 15 amino acids. J gave up 5 bases and V 6 bases, and 10 bases lay outside the gene matches. CDR3 in DNA: TGTGCCAGCAGCTCATTAGCGGGGGCCGGGGAGACCCAGTACTTC. Amino acids: CASSSLAGAGETQYF.

This clonotype was seen ten or more times. This chain links TRBV12-3 or TRBV12-4 with TRBJ2-3; no reliable D call. The germline V and J ends were trimmed by 7 bases and 6 bases, with 11 bases remaining between them. The CDR3 loop spans 12 amino acids. CDR3 amino acids: CASTDFGDTQYF. The CDR3 coding sequence is TGTGCCAGCACCGATTTCGGGGATACGCAGTATTTT.

This sequence joins TRBV5-1 and TRBJ2-1; 7 bases fit TRBD2. J lost 5 bases, V lost 2 bases, and 7 bases had no gene match. Per the germline V gene, CDR1 is SGHRS and CDR2 is YFSETQ. This CDR3 contains 15 residues. The CDR3 coding sequence is TGCGCCAGCAGCTTCGGGCTAGCGGACCACAATGAGCAGTTCTTC. This translates into CASSFGLADHNEQFF.

This clonotype was picked up many times. This chain joins TRBV12-3 or TRBV12-4 and TRBJ2-4; TRBD1 matches at 10 bases. The V gene end was trimmed by 5 bases and the J gene end by 0 bases; junction bases not matched to a gene: 10. The CDR3 runs 18 residues. The CDR3 DNA reads as TGTGCCAGCAGTCCTCCCCGTCGGACAGGGGGAGCCAAAAACATTCAGTACTTC. Protein sequence: CASSPPRRTGGAKNIQYF.

This rearrangement joins TRBV20-1 to TRBJ1-2; D may be TRBD1 (5 bases). V was trimmed by 5 bases and J by 3 bases, leaving 13 bases between them. CDR3 size: 13 residues. Germline-derived CDR1 and CDR2 are DFQATT and SNEGSKA (reference sequence). In DNA form, the CDR3 reads TGCAGTGCTCGGTTAGGCAGGGACTATGGCTACACCTTC. Its translation is CSARLGRDYGYTF.

The table lists this clonotype with a few counts. The V gene is TRBV11-3, the J gene TRBJ2-2; TRBD1 agrees at 8 bases. V trimming: 2 bases; J trimming: 4 bases; junction bases outside the gene matches: 6. The CDR3 runs 16 residues. In germline, CDR1 is SGHNT, CDR2 YENEEA. The CDR3 DNA follows: TGTGCCAGCAGCTTAAATACAGGGGGTCTCACCGGGGAGCTGTTTTTT. Its protein product is CASSLNTGGLTGELFF.

This clonotype was seen at least ten times. The V and J genes are TRBV2 and TRBJ1-1; perhaps TRBD1 as D (5 bases). The germline V gene has CDR1 SNHLY and CDR2 FYNNEI. The CDR3 runs to 12 residues. The germline V and J ends were trimmed by 8 bases and 11 bases, with 18 bases remaining between them. CDR3 residues: CASLPPGPLAFF. Here the CDR3 DNA reads TGTGCCAGCCTCCCTCCGGGACCCTTGGCTTTCTTT.